The 29 T cell receptor beta chains reported below all come from one sample, sequenced in a study of vaccination and CD4 T cells after COVID-19. Treatment of the sample: approximately 10-day PBMC culture with coronavirus spike peptide pools or control peptides (ViraFEST assay). These receptors' antigens are unknown. Sequencing of DNA taken from cultured CD4+ T cells relied on the Oncomine TCR Beta short-read assay. TCRdb ran MiXCR on the PCR reads and lists one entry per CDR3 protein. The sample includes 15,000 or so distinct CDR3 sequences, 45% to 50% of them seen just once. This specimen was cultured CD4+ T cells from blood, taken after SARS-CoV-2 vaccination. These receptors originate from a human donor with COVID-19.

This clonotype was recorded a few times. The rearrangement joins TRBV10-1 to TRBJ2-2; 10 bases fit TRBD2. The germline CDR1 and CDR2 sequences are WNHNN and SYGVQD (reference sequence). Trimming at V came to 2 bases and at J to 5 bases, leaving 5 bases not matched to a gene. This CDR3 contains 16 residues. The CDR3 sequence is CASSETAGGPTGELFF. The CDR3 bases are TGCGCCAGCAGTGAGACAGCGGGGGGGCCAACCGGGGAGCTGTTTTTT.

This sequence joins TRBV20-1 and TRBJ2-3; TRBD2 might be the D (5 bases). V lost 3 bases and J 1 base, leaving 14 bases between the germline ends. The CDR3 has 15 residues. Germline V gene lookup returns CDR1 DFQATT and CDR2 SNEGSKA (reference sequence). CDR3 loop: CSASPRLLGTDTQYF. CDR3 DNA: TGCAGTGCTAGCCCCCGACTACTCGGCACAGATACGCAGTATTTT.

This clonotype appeared a few times. The rearrangement joins TRBV6-1 to TRBJ2-4; 7 bases match TRBD1. CDR3 size: 15 residues. Germline loops: CDR1 MNHNS, CDR2 SASEGT. V shed 6 bases and J 1 base; nucleotides not matched to a gene: 6. Written as DNA, the CDR3 is TGTGCCAGCAGCCTACAGGGGACGGCCAAAAACATTCAGTACTTC. As protein: CASSLQGTAKNIQYF.

The chain joins TRBV11-2 to TRBJ1-6, with a tentative D call TRBD1 (6 bases). The germline V and J ends were trimmed by 3 bases and 7 bases, with 10 bases remaining between them. CDR1 and CDR2 (germline): SGHAT, FQNNGV. This CDR3 has 14 residues. This chain's CDR3 is CASSFPGDNSPLHF. CDR3 nucleotide sequence: TGTGCCAGCAGCTTTCCAGGGGACAATTCACCCCTCCACTTT.

With regard to this clonotype: At one boundary the junction diverges from the germline segment, which might be a read error. The rearrangement joins TRBV18 to TRBJ2-5, with D unclear. Germline V gene data show CDR1 as KGHSH and CDR2 as LQKENI. This CDR3 contains 14 residues. DNA of the CDR3: TGTGCCAGCTCACCCAGTATACACCAGGAGACCCAGTACTTC. Its translation: CASSPSIHQETQYF.

The genes are TRBV5-5 and TRBJ1-2, with D perhaps TRBD1 (6 bases). This CDR3 has 14 amino acids. Trimming took off 4 bases at V and 8 bases at J, with 18 bases between the two ends. The germline V gene encodes CDR1 SGHKS and CDR2 YYEKEE (reference sequence). CDR3 sequence (DNA): TGTGCCAGCAGCGCCAGGGCGGGGGCAGGCGGCTACACCTTC. Translation: CASSARAGAGGYTF.

CDR3 nucleotides: TGTGCCATCCGGGGGCTGGAGTACAATGAGCAGTTCTTC. This encodes CAIRGLEYNEQFF. The chain joins TRBV10-3 to TRBJ2-1; D may match TRBD1 or TRBD2 (6 bases each). V was trimmed by 8 bases and J by 4 bases, leaving 12 bases between them. The length of the CDR3 is 13 residues. Per the germline V gene, CDR1 is ENHRY and CDR2 is SYGVKD.

This clonotype was detected a few times. This chain links TRBV7-2 with TRBJ1-1; D uncertain. In germline, CDR1 is SGHTA, CDR2 FQGNSA. This CDR3 spans 13 amino acids. The germline V and J ends were trimmed by 5 bases and 1 base, with 8 bases remaining between them. In nucleotides, the CDR3 is TGTGCCAGCAGCGAGGCCCGGAACACTGAAGCTTTCTTT. This encodes CASSEARNTEAFF.

The rearrangement joins TRBV20-1 to TRBJ1-1; D is ambiguous. In germline, CDR1 is DFQATT, CDR2 SNEGSKA (reference sequence). V was trimmed by 0 bases and J by 1 base, leaving 6 bases between them. The CDR3 has 13 amino acids. In DNA, the CDR3 is TGCAGTGCTAGAGATCTAAAGAACACTGAAGCTTTCTTT. It codes for CSARDLKNTEAFF.

This clonotype was seen a few times. The chain links TRBV24-1 to TRBJ1-2; 7 bases fit TRBD1. The CDR3 totals 13 residues. Germline CDR1 KGHDR, CDR2 SFDVKD. V was pared by 3 bases and J by 5 bases, with 2 bases of the junction left unmatched. The CDR3 nucleotides read TGTGCCACCAGTGATCCGACAGGGTATGGCTACACCTTC. Residues: CATSDPTGYGYTF.

The rearrangement links TRBV18 to TRBJ2-5, with D tentatively TRBD1 (5 bases). The germline gives CDR1 KGHSH, CDR2 LQKENI. The CDR3 is made up of 12 amino acids. V dropped 6 bases and J dropped 3 bases, with 8 bases sitting between them. CDR3 protein: CASSAGKETQYF. The CDR3 region has the DNA TGTGCCAGCTCTGCAGGGAAAGAGACCCAGTACTTC.

This clonotype showed up just a few times. This chain links TRBV20-1 with TRBJ2-5; D is possibly TRBD1 (6 bases). This CDR3 contains 13 residues. Trimming removed 5 bases at V and 4 bases at J, with 14 bases between. The V gene's germline CDR1 is DFQATT and CDR2 SNEGSKA (reference sequence). CDR3 sequence: CSAEQGVGETQYF. The CDR3 region has the DNA TGCAGTGCTGAACAGGGAGTAGGAGAGACCCAGTACTTC.

This chain joins TRBV7-9 and TRBJ1-6, with D unresolved. Trimming removed 3 bases from V and 5 bases from J, with 20 bases in between. From germline, CDR1 is SEHNR and CDR2 FQNEAQ (reference sequence). The CDR3 extends over 18 amino acids. The CDR3 sequence: CASSLRSGRGRNNSPLHF. In DNA, the CDR3 is TGTGCCAGCAGCTTGCGTTCCGGAAGAGGGAGGAATAATTCACCCCTCCACTTT.

The chain uses TRBV4-3 and TRBJ1-6, with TRBD1 matching 7 bases. The CDR3 sequence is 14 residues long. Germline CDR1 is LGHNA and CDR2 is YSLEER. Trimming at V came to 1 base and at J to 6 bases, leaving 0 bases not matched to a gene. CDR3 DNA: TGCGCCAGCAGCCAAGGGGACAGTAATTCACCCCTCCACTTT. Translating it yields CASSQGDSNSPLHF.

This clonotype was seen only once. J is TRBJ1-1 and V is TRBV20-1, with TRBD1 matching 9 bases. This CDR3 contains 17 residues. The ends lost 3 bases at V and 6 bases at J; junction bases unmatched: 17. The germline CDR1 and CDR2 sequences are DFQATT and SNEGSKA (reference sequence). The CDR3: CSARLSGQGSVVSEAFF. CDR3 coding DNA: TGCAGTGCTAGGCTGTCGGGACAGGGAAGTGTTGTCTCTGAAGCTTTCTTT.

This chain links TRBV6-1 with TRBJ1-6; unclear D gene. This CDR3 has 13 amino acids. Germline V gives CDR1 MNHNS, CDR2 SASEGT. Trimming shortened V by 2 bases and J by 9 bases, and 8 bases separated the two germline ends. The CDR3 protein is CASSETYGSPLHF. The CDR3 DNA reads TGTGCCAGCAGTGAAACTTATGGTTCACCCCTCCACTTT.

This clonotype was picked up a small number of times. The chain is built from TRBV7-9 and TRBJ2-1; D is unclear. This CDR3 is built from 13 residues. V was cut by 0 bases and J by 5 bases, with 5 bases left in between. The V gene's germline CDR1 is SEHNR and CDR2 FQNEAQ (reference sequence). DNA for the CDR3: TGTGCCAGCAGCTTAGCGGCTGACAATGAGCAGTTCTTC. Amino acid sequence: CASSLAADNEQFF.

This clonotype was seen a handful of times. The chain is built from TRBV7-3 and TRBJ2-3, with TRBD2 identical over 8 bases. CDR1 is SGHTA, CDR2 FQGTGA, per germline. Unmatched junction bases numbered 12, after V lost 0 bases and J lost 1 base. The CDR3 is 19 residues long. CDR3 DNA: TGTGCCAGCAGCTTAACAGGGGTAGCGGGGCGGTCCCGCACAGATACGCAGTATTTT. It translates to CASSLTGVAGRSRTDTQYF.

CDR3 protein: CASSTRTGSSYNEQFF. Written as DNA, the CDR3 is TGCGCCAGCAGCACTCGGACAGGGAGCTCCTACAATGAGCAGTTCTTC. The chain carries TRBV5-1 and TRBJ2-1, with TRBD1 matching over 8 bases. Trimming at V came to 4 bases and at J to 0 bases, leaving 6 bases not matched to a gene. CDR1 and CDR2 (germline): SGHRS, YFSETQ. This CDR3 is 16 amino acids long.

The CDR3: CASNRDRGSYEQYF. For the CDR3, the DNA is TGTGCCAGCAATAGGGACAGGGGTTCCTACGAGCAGTACTTC. The chain links TRBV2 to TRBJ2-7, with 10 bases that match TRBD1. The V gene's germline CDR1 is SNHLY and CDR2 FYNNEI. The CDR3 is 14 amino acids. J was trimmed by 1 base and V by 7 bases; bases with no gene match: 4.

This chain joins TRBV21-1 and TRBJ2-7; the table assigns TRBD2, which was not confirmed against the DNA. TRBV21-1 is tagged as a pseudogene. This CDR3 spans 13 amino acids. CDR3 protein: CATRWAPPYEQYF. For the CDR3, the DNA is TGTGCCACCAGGTGGGCCCCTCCCTACGAGCAGTACTTC.

The V and J genes are TRBV12-3 or TRBV12-4 and TRBJ2-3, with unresolved D. CDR3 length: 13 amino acids. V was shortened by 6 bases and J by 6 bases, with 13 bases between the two germline ends. The CDR3 loop is CASSPQIRDTQYF. Written as DNA, the CDR3 is TGTGCCAGCAGCCCCCAGATACGGGATACGCAGTATTTT.

This rearrangement joins TRBV10-3 to TRBJ2-3; D ambiguous. The CDR3 runs to 15 residues. Germline CDR1 and CDR2: ENHRY and SYGVKD. The V end was cut by 7 bases, the J end by 0 bases, with 14 bases between. CDR3 DNA sequence: TGTGCCATCATCTCCAGTTTATCTAGCACAGATACGCAGTATTTT. This sequence encodes CAIISSLSSTDTQYF.

The chain is built from TRBV6-1 and TRBJ2-1; 9 nucleotides line up with TRBD1. CDR3 length equals 16 residues. V lost 8 bases to trimming and J lost 5 bases; unmatched junction nucleotides: 13. The germline V gene encodes CDR1 MNHNS and CDR2 SASEGT. The CDR3 coding sequence is TGTGCCAGCTTAAAACATCCGGGACAGGGAAACAATGAGCAGTTCTTC. It yields the protein CASLKHPGQGNNEQFF.

This clonotype appeared a few times. V gene TRBV20-1 combines with J gene TRBJ2-7; D not resolved. Germline V lookup: CDR1 DFQATT, CDR2 SNEGSKA (reference sequence). V lost 6 bases, J lost 0 bases, and 15 bases lay in between. The CDR3 runs 14 residues. The DNA for the CDR3 is TGCAGTGCCACTCACGACCGACTCTCCTACGAGCAGTACTTC. Its protein is CSATHDRLSYEQYF.

The rearrangement uses TRBV6-2 or TRBV6-3 and TRBJ2-3, with TRBD1 matching 7 bases. The CDR3 runs to 17 residues. Germline V gives CDR1 MNHEY, CDR2 SVGEGT. Trimming removed 5 bases from V and 4 bases from J; junction bases left unmatched: 15. CDR3 coding DNA: TGTGCCAGCAGTAGGGGAGCAAGAGGGGGCACGGCAGATACGCAGTATTTT. Encoded protein: CASSRGARGGTADTQYF.

This clonotype has a handful of counts. The chain links TRBV7-2 to TRBJ2-3; weak D call: TRBD1 (6 bases). The CDR3 runs to 16 residues. Per the germline V gene, CDR1 is SGHTA and CDR2 is FQGNSA. V lost 0 bases and J 2 bases, leaving 12 bases between the germline ends. DNA of the CDR3: TGTGCCAGCAGCTTAGCGGTCGGACAGCCCACAGATACGCAGTATTTT. Its protein product is CASSLAVGQPTDTQYF.

This clonotype was seen once. The chain links TRBV15 to TRBJ2-7; TRBD2 agrees at 7 bases. CDR1 and CDR2 (germline): LNHNV, YYDKDF (reference sequence). Losses at the gene ends were 3 bases for V and 5 bases for J; bases not matched to a gene: 13. The CDR3 has 16 residues. The CDR3 is CATSRDLGLVADEQYF. In DNA, the CDR3 is TGTGCCACCAGCAGGGACTTAGGACTAGTTGCGGACGAGCAGTACTTC.

The V and J genes are TRBV21-1 and TRBJ2-7; TRBD1 is the table's D call and was not checked against the DNA. TRBV21-1 is given as a pseudogene. The CDR3 is 16 amino acids. This chain's CDR3 is CASSTRRRGCSYEQYF. In nucleotides, the CDR3 is TGTGCCAGCAGCACCCGGCGGAGGGGGTGCTCCTACGAGCAGTACTTC.